One sample yielded the 17 T cell receptor beta chains listed below, sequenced in a study of post-analysis software for immune sequencing data (dated by TCRdb to between 2014 and 2017). The library was obtained by PCR. Instrument on record: Illumina HiSeq 2500. Unique molecular identifiers were incorporated into TCR beta cDNA libraries to reduce PCR and sequencing biases. TCRdb reprocessed the public reads (quality trimming at Q25 with fastp, clone calling with MiXCR) and kept in-frame beta chains. Each CDR3 protein appears once, grouped with its most common genes and DNA. Recorded for this sample are roughly 410,000 distinct CDR3 sequences; roughly 36% of them occurred a single time. Jointly, the top ten make up over 10% of the sample. Antigens for these TCRs are unknown. The full study reports these points: Significantly higher frequencies in patients than in controls were found for five or six TRBV segments, including TRBV5-6, TRBV5-1 and TRBV20-1.

The sequenced material came from blood. The receptor source for this set is a girl aged 10 to 17 with multiple sclerosis.

The V gene is TRBV15, the J gene TRBJ2-3, with D perhaps being TRBD1 or TRBD2 (5 bases each). CDR1 LNHNV and CDR2 YYDKDF come from the germline V gene (reference sequence). Trimming pared 0 bases from V and 0 bases from J, leaving 13 bases between. The CDR3 covers 17 residues. CDR3 region: CATSRDSLGVSTDTQYF. The CDR3 region has the DNA TGTGCCACCAGCAGAGATAGTTTGGGGGTTAGCACAGATACGCAGTATTTT.

The chain combines TRBV20-1 with TRBJ2-7; TRBD2 matches 8 bases. Germline CDR1 DFQATT, CDR2 SNEGSKA (reference sequence). With V trimmed by 8 bases and J by 2 bases, 11 bases remained unmatched. CDR3 size: 14 residues. Here the CDR3 reads CSYHQLAETYEQYF. The CDR3 nucleotides read TGCAGTTACCACCAACTAGCGGAAACCTACGAGCAGTACTTC.

This clonotype showed up just a few times. The chain has TRBV5-1 and TRBJ2-5, with TRBD1 identical over 7 bases. The V segment lost 0 bases and the J segment 3 bases; nucleotides outside the gene matches: 5. Germline-derived CDR1 and CDR2 are SGHRS and YFSETQ. The CDR3 covers 15 residues. CDR3 in DNA: TGCGCCAGCAGCTTGGGGGGACAGAAAGAAGAGACCCAGTACTTC. This sequence encodes CASSLGGQKEETQYF.

The rearrangement uses TRBV2 and TRBJ2-1; 9 bases fit TRBD2. V was pared by 6 bases and J by 1 base, with 25 bases of the junction left unmatched. The CDR3 has 22 residues. In germline, CDR1 is SNHLY, CDR2 FYNNEI. CDR3 sequence reads: CASSDPVGDKRGAPLSYNEQFF. The CDR3 DNA reads TGTGCCAGCAGCGACCCGGTCGGAGATAAGCGGGGGGCCCCTTTATCCTACAATGAGCAGTTCTTC.

This clonotype was detected a few times. This rearrangement joins TRBV6-6 to TRBJ2-5, with no clear D. V lost 8 bases and J 4 bases, leaving 11 bases between the germline ends. The CDR3 sequence is 12 residues long. Germline V gene sequence: CDR1 MNHNY, CDR2 SVGAGI (reference sequence). The CDR3 DNA reads as TGTGCCAGCTCATACAGAGTAGAGACCCAGTACTTC. Translated, it gives CASSYRVETQYF.

Many counts were recorded for this clonotype. The chain links TRBV10-3 to TRBJ2-1; D is unclear. V lost 3 bases to trimming and J lost 9 bases, with 12 bases between them. This CDR3 comprises 13 residues. Per germline, CDR1 ENHRY and CDR2 SYGVKD. Written as DNA, the CDR3 is TGTGCCATCAGTGAAGACGGAGACGGTGAGCAGTTCTTC. Protein: CAISEDGDGEQFF.

This clonotype appeared many times. The rearrangement joins TRBV4-2 to TRBJ2-7; 7 bases match TRBD2. The CDR3 sequence is 13 residues long. Germline V gene data show CDR1 as LGHNA and CDR2 as YNFKEQ. J was trimmed by 10 bases and V by 1 base; bases with no gene match: 7. DNA of the CDR3: TGTGCCAGCAGCCAAGCTGGGGGGGAGCGACAGTACTTC. Translation gives CASSQAGGERQYF.

In its sample, this clonotype was seen once. The J gene is TRBJ1-1, the V gene TRBV5-1; 7 bases are a match to TRBD1. V was pared by 6 bases and J by 1 base, with 12 bases of the junction left unmatched. CDR1 SGHRS and CDR2 YFSETQ come from the germline V gene. This CDR3 is built from 16 residues. In DNA form, the CDR3 reads TGCGCCAGCAACACAGAACCGGACAGGAAGAACACTGAAGCTTTCTTT. Its translation: CASNTEPDRKNTEAFF.

V and J are TRBV20-1 and TRBJ2-7; D is possibly TRBD2 (6 bases). CDR1 is DFQATT, CDR2 SNEGSKA, per germline (reference sequence). V gave up 2 bases and J gave up 2 bases, with 13 bases separating them. The CDR3 is made up of 14 amino acids. The CDR3 spells CSARNPSEAYEQYF. CDR3 DNA: TGCAGTGCTAGAAATCCTAGCGAGGCCTACGAGCAGTACTTC.

A note on this clonotype: A much larger clone lies a single base off, so this may be a read error. The CDR3 DNA sequence: TGCGCCAGCAGCCAAGACCCCCGGACCAAAGAGACCCGGTACTTC. Translated: CASSQDPRTKETRYF. V is TRBV4-3 and J is TRBJ2-5, with D hard to call. From germline, CDR1 is LGHNA and CDR2 YSLEER. This CDR3 is built from 15 residues.

This clonotype was detected ten times or more. The chain recombines TRBV29-1 with TRBJ2-5, with 12 bases identical to TRBD1. Losses at the gene ends were 6 bases for V and 1 base for J; bases not matched to a gene: 3. Germline V gene sequence: CDR1 SQVTM, CDR2 ANQGSEA. CDR3 length: 14 residues. For the CDR3, the DNA is TGCAGCGTCCGGGACAGGGGGCCCCAAGAGACCCAGTACTTC. Residues: CSVRDRGPQETQYF.

The sample holds a few counts of this clonotype. The chain recombines TRBV12-3 or TRBV12-4 with TRBJ2-3, with D unclear. Trimming stripped 0 bases from V and 6 bases from J, with 16 bases between. CDR3 length equals 16 residues. CDR3 coding DNA: TGTGCCAGCAGTTTAGCGCGGCGACCCGGTGGTGATACGCAGTATTTT. This encodes CASSLARRPGGDTQYF.

V usage is TRBV4-1 and J usage is TRBJ2-1; 8 nucleotides agree with TRBD1. V shed 4 bases, J shed 7 bases, and the junction held 9 bases outside the gene matches. Germline CDR1 and CDR2: MGHRA and YSYEKL. There are 15 residues in the CDR3. The CDR3 loop is CASSRGQGESNEQFF. Here the CDR3 DNA reads TGCGCCAGCAGCCGAGGACAGGGAGAGTCAAATGAGCAGTTCTTC.

The chain couples TRBV7-2 to TRBJ2-7, with D possibly TRBD1 on 5 matching bases. This CDR3 region has 13 residues. V lost 4 bases and J lost 2, with 9 bases in between. The germline gives CDR1 SGHTA, CDR2 FQGNSA. CDR3 in amino acids: CASSYGATYEQYF. CDR3 nucleotides: TGTGCCAGCAGCTATGGGGCCACCTACGAGCAGTACTTC.

The table lists this clonotype with a few counts. The chain has TRBV2 and TRBJ1-2; 7 nucleotides agree with TRBD1. Per the germline V gene, CDR1 is SNHLY and CDR2 is FYNNEI. The CDR3 is 14 amino acids. J lost 3 bases, V lost 7 bases, and 8 bases had no gene match. The chain's CDR3 is CASTDGTADYGYTF. For the CDR3, the DNA is TGTGCCAGCACCGACGGGACAGCTGACTATGGCTACACCTTC.

V is TRBV27 and J is TRBJ2-7, with D possibly being TRBD1 or TRBD2 (5 bases each). Germline values: CDR1 MNHEY, CDR2 SMNVEV (reference sequence). This CDR3 has 13 residues. The V end lost 10 bases, the J end lost 1 base, and 14 bases lay between the germline ends. DNA of the CDR3: TGTGCCACCCCACCGGGACGTTCCTACGAGCAGTACTTC. Its translation: CATPPGRSYEQYF.

This clonotype is a singleton in its sample. It may be a read error: a sequence one base away is much more abundant. This chain uses TRBV6-6 with TRBJ1-1, with TRBD1 matching 7 bases. This CDR3 is built from 14 residues. Germline V gene sequence: CDR1 MNHNY, CDR2 SVGAGI (reference sequence). V lost 6 bases and J lost 4; bases outside the gene matches: 8. The chain's CDR3 is CASSWGDRATEAFF. Here the CDR3 DNA reads TGTGCCAGCAGCTGGGGAGACAGGGCCACTGAAGCTTTCTTT.